This TCR beta chain comes out of a study of blood T cells in healthy people across ages. With regard to this clonotype: A clone one base away is much larger, so this may be a read error.

The CDR3 length is 17 residues. A second PCR of roughly 7 to 11 cycles used a sample-barcoded 5' primer and a J-beta primer mix. The study obtained at least 2.5 million CDR3-containing paired-end reads from every sample. TCRdb reprocessed the 5' RACE reads via MiXCR and lists one record per CDR3 protein. Seen here are roughly 1,700,000 distinct CDR3 sequences, roughly 30% observed once, and the top ten hold 7.7%. This TCR came from a woman in her 30s in good health. This rearrangement joins TRBV12-3 or TRBV12-4 to TRBJ2-5; 11 nucleotides match TRBD1. Material: blood. The CDR3 here is CACSYLSRTGGGETQYF. For the CDR3, the DNA is TGTGCCTGCAGTTATCTGTCGCGGACAGGGGGCGGAGAGACCCAGTACTTC.